This T cell receptor (beta chain) was captured in a study of pediatric ulcerative colitis. During colonoscopy, one to two rectal pinch biopsies were collected. Between the trimmed V and J ends, which lost 7 bases and 14 bases, there was a span of 18 bases. This CDR3 is built from 12 residues. Germline CDR1 reads LNHDA; CDR2 reads SQIVND (reference sequence). Sequenced by immunoSEQ multiplex PCR; TCRdb stores in-frame clones only, minus some. The data hold 30,000 or so clones, with about 81% observed a single time. The source is a boy between 10 and 17 years old with mild ulcerative colitis. The V and J genes are TRBV19 and TRBJ2-1; TRBD1 might be the D (5 bases). Material for sequencing was gut tissue. The CDR3: CASTAPAGPEFF. CDR3 nucleotide sequence: TGTGCCAGTACCGCACCGGCAGGGCCAGAGTTCTTC. The whole variable domain, filled in from reference TRBV19 and TRBJ2-1, reads DGGITQSPKYLFRKEGQNVTLSCEQNLNHDAMYWYRQDPGQGLRLIYYSQIVNDFQKGDIAEGYSVSREKKESFPLTVTSAQKNPTAFYLCASTAPAGPEFFGPGTRLTVL.